These 9 T cell receptor beta chains were sequenced from one sample in a study of control samples from healthy donors and cancer patients (dated by TCRdb to between 2020 and 2021). Receptors were amplified or captured by the immunoSEQ multiplex PCR assay. Sourced from immuneACCESS, this table was stored by TCRdb with only in-frame sequences that have V and J called. A share of the clones is absent; for the studies checked, an unresolved V gene accounts for under half, and the remainder has no known explanation. This sample has 150,000 to 160,000 clones in its table, and more than 85% of those were observed once. The leading ten clones occupy about 2.4% of the sample. The sample comprised blood. These receptors were taken from a man over 45 in good health.

The chain combines TRBV24-1 with TRBJ2-1, with 11 bases that match TRBD2. Germline CDR1 reads KGHDR; CDR2 reads SFDVKD. The CDR3 spans 15 residues. The trim removed 3 bases at V and 7 bases at J, leaving 4 bases unmatched. The CDR3 spells CATSDVAGGPNEQFF. The CDR3 DNA reads as TGTGCCACCAGTGATGTAGCGGGAGGGCCGAATGAGCAGTTCTTC.

This chain links TRBV18 with TRBJ2-7; the D gene is possibly TRBD2 (6 bases). Germline values: CDR1 KGHSH, CDR2 LQKENI. V gave up 3 bases and J gave up 5 bases, with 17 bases separating them. The CDR3 has 15 amino acids. CDR3 DNA: TGTGCCAGCTCACCCCAAGGGAGGATAATCAACGAGCAGTACTTC. Translation gives CASSPQGRIINEQYF.

The chain has TRBV18 and TRBJ1-2; 8 bases are a match to TRBD1. V shed 3 bases and J 6 bases; nucleotides not matched to a gene: 3. Germline assignment: CDR1 KGHSH and CDR2 LQKENI. This CDR3 contains 13 residues. CDR3 bases: TGTGCCAGCTCACCGCAGGGGGCAAATGGCTACACCTTC. It codes for CASSPQGANGYTF.

The V and J genes are TRBV3-1 (or the pseudogene TRBV3-2) and TRBJ2-5, with TRBD2 matching 8 bases. V was clipped by 4 bases and J by 5 bases; unmatched bases: 9. CDR1 is LGHDT and CDR2 is YNNKEL in the germline V gene (reference sequence). This CDR3 comprises 15 residues. CDR3 DNA: TGTGCCAGCAGCCTTCAGGCGGGAGGTGGGGAGACCCAGTACTTC. Its translation is CASSLQAGGGETQYF.

This clone was seen a single time. The chain uses TRBV3-1 (or the pseudogene TRBV3-2) and TRBJ2-7; 7 bases line up with TRBD1. Per the germline V gene, CDR1 is LGHDT and CDR2 is YNNKEL (reference sequence). V gave up 3 bases and J gave up 2 bases; unmatched junction bases: 10. The CDR3 is 16 amino acids. CDR3 sequence (DNA): TGTGCCAGCAGCCACTTGACAGGGAATACACCCTACGAGCAGTACTTC. Its protein is CASSHLTGNTPYEQYF.

This chain uses TRBV6-2 or TRBV6-3 with TRBJ2-1, with D possibly TRBD1 on 5 matching bases. Germline CDR1 reads MNHEY; CDR2 reads SVGEGT. CDR3 length equals 12 residues. V was shortened by 8 bases and J by 16 bases, with 21 bases between the two germline ends. CDR3 DNA sequence: TGTGCCAGCGGCCCACCCCCAGGGTCCTATTTCTTC. Translation: CASGPPPGSYFF.

J is TRBJ2-7 and V is TRBV5-1, with 8 bases aligning to TRBD2. In germline, CDR1 is SGHRS, CDR2 YFSETQ. This CDR3 is built from 14 residues. V was pared by 4 bases and J by 2 bases, with 5 bases of the junction left unmatched. The CDR3 region has the DNA TGCGCCAGCAGCGGGGGACTAGGGGCCTACGAGCAGTACTTC. Translating it yields CASSGGLGAYEQYF.

The chain employs TRBV4-1 and TRBJ2-2; TRBD2 matches 8 bases. V was pared by 0 bases and J by 3 bases, with 6 bases of the junction left unmatched. The CDR3 is 17 residues long. Germline V gives CDR1 MGHRA, CDR2 YSYEKL. The CDR3 nucleotides are TGCGCCAGCAGCCAAGAGGGACTAGGGGTGTACACCGGGGAGCTGTTTTTT. This gives the protein CASSQEGLGVYTGELFF.

CDR3 nucleotide sequence: TGTGCCAGTCGACTACAGCTTGAAAATCAGCCCCAGCATTTT. It codes for CASRLQLENQPQHF. The rearrangement joins TRBV28 to TRBJ1-5; D is unclear. Germline V gene data show CDR1 as MDHEN and CDR2 as SYDVKM. CDR3 length: 14 residues. Trimming shortened V by 9 bases and J by 4 bases, and 16 bases separated the two germline ends. Supplemented by reference TRBV28 and TRBJ1-5, the full variable domain reads DVKVTQSSRYLVKRTGEKVFLECVQDMDHENMFWYRQDPGLGLRLIYFSYDVKMKEKGDIPEGYSVSREKKERFSLILESASTNQTSMYLCASRLQLENQPQHFGDGTRLSIL.